The sequence of this TCR beta chain was determined in a study of T-cell reconstitution after alpha-beta-depleted transplantation in children listed by TCRdb under 2016. The study in broad terms: The study quantitatively tracked T-cell immune reconstitution after TCRalphabeta/CD19-depleted allogeneic hematopoietic cell transplantation in children using TCR repertoire profiling. What the work shows at the level of the full study, not this receptor alone: In some patients, the high TCRbeta diversity seen at day 60 was put down to recipient T cells and intrathymic progenitors that had survived conditioning. The apparently early alphabetaT-cell count recovery about two months after transplant was reportedly dependent on only several hundred rapidly expanded clones derived from non-depleted graft cells. Over the following months the frequencies of hyperexpanded clones went down, and after one year T-cell counts and TCRbeta diversity were mostly credited to newly produced T cells.

The meaning of the sample's time point label: day 60 (about 2 months) after transplantation. What this sample's treatment or condition label stands for: allogeneic hematopoietic cell transplantation with graft depleted of TCRalphabeta T cells and CD19 B cells. Transplant recipients were children who received TCRalphabeta/CD19-depleted allogeneic hematopoietic cell grafts. The library was generated by PCR. Sequenced using an Illumina HiSeq 2500. TCR libraries were prepared with molecular barcoding, using unique molecular identifiers to normalize TCRbeta repertoire quantification. The public reads were quality trimmed at Q25 with fastp and then assembled into clones with MiXCR by TCRdb, keeping productive beta chains. Duplicate CDR3 protein sequences are folded into a single record with the most common DNA and genes. Within this sample are approximately 50,000 distinct CDR3 sequences, with 5.8% of them counted one time only. Over 25% of the sample goes to the ten largest clones.

The table lists this clonotype with a few counts. Its antigen has not been determined. No per-base quality is available; no much larger clone lies one base away. The sequences come from PBMCs, mostly from graft donor cells, collected 60 days after TCRalphabeta/CD19-depleted stem cell transplant. This clonotype was sampled from a female patient between 2 and 15 years old who had a stem cell transplant for aplastic anemia, so the T cells may come from the graft donor.

This receptor carries the CDR3 CASSSAQANSPLHF. The DNA is TGCGCCAGCAGCTCGGCACAGGCGAATTCACCCCTCCACTTT. Here the chain combines TRBV5-1 and TRBJ1-6; the D segment could be TRBD1, given 5 matching bases. CDR1 SGHRS and CDR2 YFSETQ are derived from the germline V gene. The CDR3 holds 14 amino acids from the cysteine to the phenylalanine. Only the CDR3 region is kept as DNA, spanning 42 bases read in frame from base 1. V is cut by 3 bases and J by 7 bases, and the space between the germline ends is 11 bases. Where the CDR3 stops, the reference TRBV5-1 and TRBJ1-6 genes take over; the full variable domain is KAGVTQTPRYLIKTRGQQVTLSCSPISGHRSVSWYQQTPGQGLQFLFEYFSETQRNKGNFPGRFSGRQFSNSRSEMNVSTLELGDSALYLCASSSAQANSPLHFGNGTRLTVT.